The sequence of this T cell receptor (beta chain) was determined in a study of CD8 T cells in ankylosing spondylitis. Study-wide points: Ankylosing spondylitis blood appeared to carry a characteristic TCR beta motif of roughly eight highly homologous variants. Clones linked to disease were reported to show significant enrichment in matched ankylosing spondylitis synovial fluid.

Libraries for TCR beta were made by quantitative 5'-RACE with molecular barcodes. Each CDR3 protein is one row after TCRdb ran MiXCR on the 5' RACE reads. Among roughly 700,000 distinct CDR3 sequences listed, 15% to 20% were seen once. In its sample, this clonotype was seen a few times. Its antigen is undetermined. The CDR3 consists of 12 residues. Between the trimmed V and J ends, which lost 3 bases and 8 bases, there was a span of 10 bases. Germline values: CDR1 ENHRY, CDR2 SYGVKD. V and J are TRBV10-3 and TRBJ1-2; no reliable D call. The receptor was isolated from a male donor with ankylosing spondylitis. Sequencing was carried out using blood, either unsorted or a sorted T cell fraction (not recorded which). The CDR3 is CAISEQGWGYTF. The CDR3 DNA is TGTGCCATCAGTGAACAAGGGTGGGGCTACACCTTC.